The source of this T cell receptor (beta chain) is a study of CD8+ T cells in alopecia areata. Broader study findings: Scalp lesions, especially in alopecia totalis/universalis, had higher clonality than normal scalp. Although TCR sharing was seen in mice, sharing across patients was less clear, possibly for HLA-related reasons.

Sorting from PBMCs produced CD4+ and CD8+ T cells. A note on this clone: Its antigen is not known.

Looked up from germline, CDR1 is MNHNY and CDR2 is SVGAGI (reference sequence). The CDR3 sequence is 15 residues long. The trim removed 6 bases at V and 4 bases at J, leaving 7 bases unmatched. Extracted RNA was reverse transcribed into cDNA, the sequencing template. The method was immunoSEQ multiplex PCR; TCRdb's version includes in-frame clones alone and lacks a portion of them. The sample lists more than 95,000 clones, around 64% occurring once. The source is a human donor in good health. The chain couples TRBV6-6 to TRBJ1-2, with 11 bases lining up with TRBD1. Material for sequencing was CD4+ T cells sorted from blood. This chain's CDR3 is CASRAGTGGFYGYTF. The CDR3 DNA sequence: TGTGCCAGCAGGGCCGGGACAGGGGGATTCTATGGCTACACCTTC.